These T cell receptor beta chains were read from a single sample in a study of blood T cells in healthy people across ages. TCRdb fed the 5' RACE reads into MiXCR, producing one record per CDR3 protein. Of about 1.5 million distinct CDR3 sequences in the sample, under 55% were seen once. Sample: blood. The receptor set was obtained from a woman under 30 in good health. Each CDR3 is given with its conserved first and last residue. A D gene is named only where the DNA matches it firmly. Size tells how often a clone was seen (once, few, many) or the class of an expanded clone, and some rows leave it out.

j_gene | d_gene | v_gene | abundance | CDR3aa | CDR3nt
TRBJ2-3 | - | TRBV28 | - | CASSLMAGRTDTQYF | TGTGCCAGCAGTTTGATGGCGGGGCGCACAGATACGCAGTATTTT
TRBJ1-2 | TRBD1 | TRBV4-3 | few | CASSQVSQGARGYTF | TGCGCCAGCAGCCAAGTCTCACAGGGGGCGCGGGGCTACACCTTC
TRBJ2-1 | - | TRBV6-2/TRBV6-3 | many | CASSQAYEQFF | TGTGCCAGCAGCCAGGCTTATGAGCAGTTCTTC
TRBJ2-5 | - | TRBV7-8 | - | CASSSPRVREETQYF | TGTGCCAGCAGCTCGCCCCGTGTCAGGGAGGAGACCCAGTACTTC
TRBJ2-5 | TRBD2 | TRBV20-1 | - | CSALGLAGSEETQYF | TGCAGTGCCCTGGGACTAGCGGGTAGCGAAGAGACCCAGTACTTC
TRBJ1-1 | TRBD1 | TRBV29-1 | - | CSVEGQGNTEAFF | TGCAGCGTTGAGGGACAGGGGAACACTGAAGCTTTCTTT
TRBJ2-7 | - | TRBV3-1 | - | CASSQEGGGPCEQYF | TGTGCCAGCAGCCAAGAGGGAGGGGGGCCCTGCGAGCAGTACTTC
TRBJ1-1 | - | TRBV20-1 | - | CSAGTTLSAFF | TGCAGTGCTGGGACGACCTTATCCGCTTTCTTT
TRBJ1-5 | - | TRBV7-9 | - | CASSLVGGEGNQPQHF | TGTGCCAGCAGCTTAGTTGGTGGGGAGGGCAATCAGCCCCAGCATTTT
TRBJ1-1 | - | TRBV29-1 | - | CSVEDPEAFF | TGCAGCGTTGAAGATCCGGAAGCTTTCTTT
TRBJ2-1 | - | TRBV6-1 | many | CASDRYNEQFF | TGTGCCAGCGACCGGTACAATGAGCAGTTCTTC
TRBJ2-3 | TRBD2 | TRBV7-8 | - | CAGTSGGSTDTQYF | TGTGCCGGGACTAGCGGGGGTAGCACAGATACGCAGTATTTT
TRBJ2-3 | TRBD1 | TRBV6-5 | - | CASSAGQGPAQYF | TGTGCCAGCAGTGCCGGACAGGGGCCTGCGCAGTATTTT
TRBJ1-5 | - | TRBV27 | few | CASSFRSPSNQPQHF | TGTGCCAGCAGTTTTAGAAGTCCGAGCAATCAGCCCCAGCATTTT
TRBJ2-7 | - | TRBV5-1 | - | CASSLGLGHNEQYF | TGCGCCAGCAGCTTGGGTCTCGGACACAATGAGCAGTACTTC
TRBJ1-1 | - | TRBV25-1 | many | CASSELGVNTEAFF | TGTGCCAGCAGTGAACTAGGTGTGAACACTGAAGCTTTCTTT
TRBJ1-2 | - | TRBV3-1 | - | CASSQVAGVGGYTF | TGTGCCAGCAGCCAAGTGGCAGGGGTCGGGGGCTACACCTTC
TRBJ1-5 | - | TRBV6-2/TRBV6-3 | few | CASTLLGFGPNQPQHF | TGTGCCAGCACCCTGCTAGGTTTCGGACCCAATCAGCCCCAGCATTTT
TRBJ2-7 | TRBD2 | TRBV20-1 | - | CSAMRGDSYEQYF | TGCAGTGCTATGCGGGGGGACTCCTACGAGCAGTACTTC
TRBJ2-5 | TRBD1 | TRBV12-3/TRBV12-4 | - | CASSTAGQGPQETQYF | TGTGCCAGCAGTACCGCCGGACAGGGGCCCCAAGAGACCCAGTACTTC
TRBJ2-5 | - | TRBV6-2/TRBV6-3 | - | CASTLGDSAYNEQYF | TGTGCCAGCACTCTAGGTGACAGCGCTTACAATGAGCAGTACTTC
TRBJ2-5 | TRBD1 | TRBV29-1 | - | CSVGGGRETQYF | TGCAGCGTTGGAGGGGGCAGGGAGACCCAGTACTTC
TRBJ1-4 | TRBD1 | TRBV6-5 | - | CASSYVTGVEKLFF | TGTGCCAGCAGTTATGTAACAGGGGTCGAAAAACTGTTTTTT
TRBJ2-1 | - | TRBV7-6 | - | CASSSRAGDEQFF | TGTGCCAGCAGCTCCCGCGCCGGCGATGAGCAGTTCTTC
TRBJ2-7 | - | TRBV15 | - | CATSTNRQTLGADSLWPYEQYF | TGTGCCACCAGCACCAATAGACAGACCCTAGGAGCTGACAGTCTCTGGCCCTACGAGCAGTACTTC
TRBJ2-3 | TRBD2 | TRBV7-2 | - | CASSLGAGGGTDTQYF | TGTGCCAGCAGCTTAGGAGCGGGAGGTGGGACAGATACGCAGTATTTT
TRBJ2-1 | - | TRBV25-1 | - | CACSDRRQFF | TGTGCCTGCAGTGATCGTCGCCAGTTCTTC
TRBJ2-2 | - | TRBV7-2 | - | CARSLLRSGITGELFF | TGTGCCCGCAGCTTACTCAGATCGGGGATTACCGGGGAGCTGTTTTTT
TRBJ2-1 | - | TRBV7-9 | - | CASSGRAESSYNEQFF | TGTGCCAGCAGCGGGCGGGCGGAAAGCTCCTACAATGAGCAGTTCTTC
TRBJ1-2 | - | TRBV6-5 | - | CASSYGGFYGYTF | TGTGCCAGCAGTTACGGGGGGTTCTATGGCTACACCTTC
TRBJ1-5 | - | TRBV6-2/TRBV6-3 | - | CASSYVRALAGPQHF | TGTGCCAGCAGTTACGTCCGGGCCCTGGCTGGCCCCCAGCATTTT
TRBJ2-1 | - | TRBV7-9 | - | CASSFSETYNEQFF | TGTGCCAGCAGCTTTTCCGAGACTTACAATGAGCAGTTCTTC
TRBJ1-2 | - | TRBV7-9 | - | CASSLGERYGYTF | TGTGCCAGCAGCTTGGGAGAACGGTATGGCTACACCTTC
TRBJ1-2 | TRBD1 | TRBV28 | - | CASSSTGTGLDGYTF | TGTGCCAGCAGTTCAACCGGGACAGGCCTTGACGGCTACACCTTC
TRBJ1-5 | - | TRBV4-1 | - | CASSHWGYHGNQPQHF | TGCGCCAGCAGCCATTGGGGGTACCACGGCAATCAGCCCCAGCATTTT